A selection of T cell receptor beta chains follows, all from one sample in a study of blood T cells in healthy people across ages. Via MiXCR, TCRdb re-called the 5' RACE reads, giving one row per CDR3 protein. The repertoire has about 1.5 million distinct CDR3 sequences, around 39% of them found once; the top ten carry around 8%. The sample comprised blood. The receptor source for this set is a woman in her late teens or twenties in good health. CDR3s include the opening cysteine and the closing phenylalanine or tryptophan. The order of the fields is D gene, CDR3 length, V gene, J gene, clone size, CDR3 protein, CDR3 DNA. A D gene is named only where the DNA matches it firmly. Clone size is not always given. Where it is, it says once, few, many or a class for expanded clones.

d_call: -
cdr3_length: 14
v_call: TRBV5-1
j_call: TRBJ2-3
clone_size: -
cdr3_aa: CASSLWDGENTQYF
cdr3_nt: TGCGCCAGCAGCTTGTGGGACGGGGAGAATACGCAGTATTTT

d_call: -
cdr3_length: 13
v_call: TRBV29-1
j_call: TRBJ1-5
clone_size: -
cdr3_aa: CSVLGPANQPQHF
cdr3_nt: TGCAGCGTTTTAGGACCAGCCAATCAGCCCCAGCATTTT

d_call: -
cdr3_length: 14
v_call: TRBV12-3/TRBV12-4
j_call: TRBJ2-3
clone_size: few
cdr3_aa: CASRRDPGTDTQYF
cdr3_nt: TGTGCCAGCAGGAGGGACCCCGGCACAGATACGCAGTATTTT

d_call: TRBD1
cdr3_length: 15
v_call: TRBV18
j_call: TRBJ1-1
clone_size: few
cdr3_aa: CASSPGAGQLLEAFF
cdr3_nt: TGTGCCAGCTCACCGGGCGCGGGACAGCTCCTTGAAGCTTTCTTT

d_call: -
cdr3_length: 15
v_call: TRBV6-4
j_call: TRBJ2-1
clone_size: -
cdr3_aa: CASKSTAGAYGGQFF
cdr3_nt: TGTGCCAGCAAATCCACCGCGGGGGCCTACGGCGGGCAGTTCTTC

d_call: TRBD2
cdr3_length: 14
v_call: TRBV20-1
j_call: TRBJ2-4
clone_size: -
cdr3_aa: CSAEASGAKNIQYF
cdr3_nt: TGCAGTGCTGAGGCTAGCGGAGCCAAAAACATTCAGTACTTC

d_call: -
cdr3_length: 15
v_call: TRBV7-2
j_call: TRBJ2-7
clone_size: few
cdr3_aa: CASSPFLSYSYEQYF
cdr3_nt: TGTGCCAGCAGCCCGTTCCTATCCTATTCCTACGAGCAGTACTTC

d_call: TRBD1
cdr3_length: 14
v_call: TRBV11-3
j_call: TRBJ2-3
clone_size: -
cdr3_aa: CASSTDRGRDTQYF
cdr3_nt: TGTGCCAGCAGCACAGACAGGGGGCGAGATACGCAGTATTTT

d_call: TRBD2
cdr3_length: 16
v_call: TRBV27
j_call: TRBJ2-1
clone_size: -
cdr3_aa: CASSQLAGNRKEEQLF
cdr3_nt: TGTGCCAGCAGTCAACTAGCGGGGAACCGCAAGGAGGAGCAGTTATTC

d_call: -
cdr3_length: 16
v_call: TRBV6-5
j_call: TRBJ1-1
clone_size: -
cdr3_aa: CASSYTPRTVNTEAFF
cdr3_nt: TGTGCCAGCAGTTACACACCCAGGACGGTGAACACTGAAGCTTTCTTT

d_call: -
cdr3_length: 16
v_call: TRBV10-3
j_call: TRBJ1-1
clone_size: -
cdr3_aa: CAIRKHIRDINTEAFF
cdr3_nt: TGTGCCATCAGAAAACACATCAGGGATATCAACACTGAAGCTTTCTTT

d_call: -
cdr3_length: 13
v_call: TRBV24-1
j_call: TRBJ1-1
clone_size: -
cdr3_aa: CATSAAGGTEAFF
cdr3_nt: TGTGCCACCAGTGCCGCCGGGGGCACTGAAGCTTTCTTT

d_call: -
cdr3_length: 12
v_call: TRBV12-3/TRBV12-4
j_call: TRBJ1-2
clone_size: few
cdr3_aa: CASSPRLYGYTF
cdr3_nt: TGTGCCAGCAGTCCCCGTTTGTATGGCTACACCTTC

d_call: -
cdr3_length: 16
v_call: TRBV21-1
j_call: TRBJ2-7
clone_size: -
cdr3_aa: CASSNTSGGSSYEQYF
cdr3_nt: TGTGCCAGCAGCAATACGTCCGGGGGCAGCTCCTACGAGCAGTACTTC

d_call: -
cdr3_length: 14
v_call: TRBV27
j_call: TRBJ2-7
clone_size: -
cdr3_aa: CASSVTGVIGSQYF
cdr3_nt: TGTGCCAGCAGTGTTACAGGAGTTATCGGGTCCCAGTACTTC

d_call: TRBD2
cdr3_length: 13
v_call: TRBV12-3/TRBV12-4
j_call: TRBJ2-3
clone_size: -
cdr3_aa: CASRGGSTDTQYF
cdr3_nt: TGTGCCAGCAGGGGCGGGAGTACAGATACGCAGTATTTT

d_call: -
cdr3_length: 13
v_call: TRBV12-3/TRBV12-4
j_call: TRBJ1-6
clone_size: -
cdr3_aa: CAGRVAGNSPLHF
cdr3_nt: TGTGCCGGCAGAGTGGCAGGGAATTCACCCCTCCACTTT

d_call: -
cdr3_length: 13
v_call: TRBV28
j_call: TRBJ2-7
clone_size: once
cdr3_aa: CAGSESLPYEQYF
cdr3_nt: TGTGCCGGCAGCGAATCCCTCCCCTACGAGCAGTACTTC

d_call: TRBD2
cdr3_length: 13
v_call: TRBV29-1
j_call: TRBJ2-1
clone_size: -
cdr3_aa: CSVVAGSYNEQFF
cdr3_nt: TGCAGCGTCGTAGCGGGCTCCTACAATGAGCAGTTCTTC